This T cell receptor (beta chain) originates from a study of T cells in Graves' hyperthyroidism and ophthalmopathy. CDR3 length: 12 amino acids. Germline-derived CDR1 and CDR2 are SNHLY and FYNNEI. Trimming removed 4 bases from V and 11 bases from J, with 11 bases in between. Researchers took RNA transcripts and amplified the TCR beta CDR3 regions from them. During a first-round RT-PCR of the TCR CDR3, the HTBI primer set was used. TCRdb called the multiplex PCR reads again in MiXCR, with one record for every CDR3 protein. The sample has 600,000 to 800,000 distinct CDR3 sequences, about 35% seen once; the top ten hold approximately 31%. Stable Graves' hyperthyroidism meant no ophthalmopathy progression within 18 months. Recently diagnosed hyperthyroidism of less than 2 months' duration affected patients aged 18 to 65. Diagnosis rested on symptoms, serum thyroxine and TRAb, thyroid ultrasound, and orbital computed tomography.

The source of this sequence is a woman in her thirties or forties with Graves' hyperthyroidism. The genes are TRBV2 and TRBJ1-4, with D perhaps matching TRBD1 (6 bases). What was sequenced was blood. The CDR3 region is CASSAGQIKLFF. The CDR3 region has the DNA TGTGCCAGCAGTGCCGGACAGATCAAACTGTTTTTT.